These 24 T cell receptor beta chains were sequenced from one sample in a study of blood T cell repertoires in COVID-19. The protocol was immunoSEQ multiplex PCR, while the TCRdb copy is restricted to in-frame clones and leaves out a portion. The sample consists of 300,000 or so clones, 85% to 90% of them appearing once. Sequencing was carried out using peripheral blood. These receptors were obtained from a woman aged 40 to 50 with acute or convalescent COVID-19.

This clone has only a few counts. The DNA for the CDR3 is TGTGCCAGTAGTCCGACGCGGGACAGCGAGCAGTACGTC. It codes for CASSPTRDSEQYV. The chain is built from TRBV19 and TRBJ2-7; possible D gene TRBD1, 7 bases. Germline CDR1 LNHDA, CDR2 SQIVND (reference sequence). V lost 5 bases to trimming and J lost 6 bases, with 14 bases between them. The CDR3 has 13 amino acids.

J is TRBJ1-2 and V is TRBV7-2, with D hard to call. From germline, CDR1 is SGHTA and CDR2 FQGNSA. This CDR3 is 13 amino acids long. Deletions cut 2 bases from V and 4 bases from J, with 8 bases between. CDR3 protein: CASSLFRGYGYTF. CDR3 in DNA: TGTGCCAGCAGCTTATTTCGGGGCTATGGCTACACCTTC.

The CDR3 bases are TGTGCCAGCACTGGGACACGCTATGGCTACACCTTC. It specifies CASTGTRYGYTF. The J gene is TRBJ1-2, the V gene TRBV12-3 or TRBV12-4; D might be TRBD1 (6 bases). With 7 bases removed from V and 4 bases from J, the gap between germline ends came to 10 bases. There are 12 residues in the CDR3.

This clone was observed a single time. The chain couples TRBV5-1 to TRBJ1-1; D call uncertain. The CDR3 covers 14 residues. CDR1 and CDR2 (germline): SGHRS, YFSETQ. Trimming removed 2 bases from V and 1 base from J, with 9 bases in between. The CDR3 reads CASSFGRPNTEAFF. The CDR3 DNA follows: TGCGCCAGCAGCTTTGGGCGCCCGAACACTGAAGCTTTCTTT.

Here the CDR3 DNA reads TGCGCCAGCAGCTTGGGACGGGGGGGCTCACAAGAGACCCAGTACTTC. Its protein is CASSLGRGGSQETQYF. The chain joins TRBV5-1 to TRBJ2-5, with TRBD2 matching 8 bases. V lost 0 bases, J lost 2 bases, and 6 bases stayed unmatched. Germline V lookup: CDR1 SGHRS, CDR2 YFSETQ. The CDR3 covers 16 residues. The full variable domain, rest sourced from reference TRBV5-1 and TRBJ2-5, is KAGVTQTPRYLIKTRGQQVTLSCSPISGHRSVSWYQQTPGQGLQFLFEYFSETQRNKGNFPGRFSGRQFSNSRSEMNVSTLELGDSALYLCASSLGRGGSQETQYFGPGTRLLVL.

The chain recombines TRBV7-9 with TRBJ1-3; no firm D call. V shed 0 bases and J shed 3 bases, with 18 bases lying between them. CDR3 size: 18 residues. Germline V gene lookup returns CDR1 SEHNR and CDR2 FQNEAQ (reference sequence). DNA of the CDR3: TGTGCCAGCAGCTTAGCGCCTCGTACTGGCGGGGTTGGAAACACCATATATTTT. It encodes CASSLAPRTGGVGNTIYF.

In nucleotides, the CDR3 is TGTGCCAGCTCACCCCCTAACGGTCTGGGCGATGGCTACACCTTC. This encodes CASSPPNGLGDGYTF. The chain has TRBV18 and TRBJ1-2; D not certain. CDR3 length equals 15 residues. The germline CDR1 and CDR2 sequences are KGHSH and LQKENI. Trimming left V 3 bases short and J 6 bases short, with 17 bases between.

J is TRBJ2-7 and V is TRBV6-5, with 10 bases that match TRBD2. This CDR3 spans 13 amino acids. The germline V gene has CDR1 MNHEY and CDR2 SVGAGI. The CDR3 DNA follows: TGTGCCAGCAGTCCAAATAGCGGGGGGCTCCACAACGTC. Protein: CASSPNSGGLHNV.

This clone was seen more than once but under ten times. The chain has TRBV24-1 and TRBJ1-5; possible D gene TRBD1, 5 bases. Trimming took off 2 bases at V and 3 bases at J, with 22 bases between the two ends. CDR3 length equals 19 residues. CDR1 and CDR2 from the germline V gene are KGHDR and SFDVKD. This chain's CDR3 is CATSDSRTGGGSLNQPQHF. The CDR3 region has the DNA TGTGCCACCAGTGATTCGCGAACAGGTGGAGGGAGTCTCAATCAGCCCCAGCATTTT.

The J gene is TRBJ1-2, the V gene TRBV18; D gene unclear. The germline V and J ends were trimmed by 5 bases and 4 bases, with 11 bases remaining between them. The CDR3 consists of 13 residues. Germline V lookup: CDR1 KGHSH, CDR2 LQKENI. CDR3 nucleotides: TGTGCCAGCTCAACCGGTCAGGCCTATGGCTACACCTTC. Translating it yields CASSTGQAYGYTF.

V gene TRBV15 combines with J gene TRBJ1-1; 10 bases map to TRBD1. The CDR3 length is 15 residues. Germline V gives CDR1 LNHNV, CDR2 YYDKDF (reference sequence). The V segment lost 0 bases and the J segment 11 bases; nucleotides outside the gene matches: 9. The CDR3 sequence: CATSRDVRDRGYAFF. The CDR3 DNA follows: TGTGCCACCAGCAGAGATGTCCGGGACAGGGGTTATGCTTTCTTT.

The rearrangement uses TRBV2 and TRBJ2-6; D gene ambiguous. The CDR3 runs to 14 residues. Germline V lookup: CDR1 SNHLY, CDR2 FYNNEI. The ends were cut back, 4 bases at V and 0 bases at J, with 4 bases in the middle. Written as DNA, the CDR3 is TGTGCCAGCAGTGGGAGCTCTGGGGCCAACGTCCTGACTTTC. Translating it yields CASSGSSGANVLTF.

This chain connects TRBV4-1 to TRBJ1-4; D gene uncertain. The CDR3 has 17 residues. Germline V gene sequence: CDR1 MGHRA, CDR2 YSYEKL. V was pared by 4 bases and J by 2 bases, with 17 bases between. Here the CDR3 reads CASSPNSQRPTNEKLFF. In DNA form, the CDR3 reads TGCGCCAGCAGCCCTAATTCTCAGAGGCCGACTAATGAAAAACTGTTTTTT.

The gene calls are TRBV3-1 (or the pseudogene TRBV3-2) and TRBJ2-3, with 9 bases identical to TRBD2. J gave up 0 bases and V 6 bases, and 7 bases lay outside the gene matches. The CDR3 sequence is 16 residues long. From germline, CDR1 is LGHDT and CDR2 YNNKEL (reference sequence). The CDR3 nucleotides are TGTGCCAGCAGACCTAGCGGGGCCGCAAGCACAGATACGCAGTATTTT. It codes for CASRPSGAASTDTQYF.

Here the CDR3 DNA reads TGTGCCAGCAGCCTCCGCACAGGGATCGGAAACACCATATATTTT. This gives the protein CASSLRTGIGNTIYF. The rearrangement links TRBV3-1 (or the pseudogene TRBV3-2) to TRBJ1-3; possible D gene TRBD1, 6 bases. The germline V gene encodes CDR1 LGHDT and CDR2 YNNKEL (reference sequence). V was pared by 4 bases and J by 4 bases, with 14 bases between. The CDR3 length is 15 residues.

V is TRBV5-1 and J is TRBJ1-2; D may be TRBD1 (6 bases). The germline V and J ends were trimmed by 5 bases and 1 base, with 9 bases remaining between them. This CDR3 is built from 13 residues. Germline assignment: CDR1 SGHRS and CDR2 YFSETQ. The CDR3 is CASRAGVNYGYTF. CDR3 bases: TGCGCCAGCAGGGCAGGGGTTAACTATGGCTACACCTTC.

The chain uses TRBV14 and TRBJ1-1; 10 bases fit TRBD1. This CDR3 comprises 17 residues. Germline lookup yields CDR1 SGHDN and CDR2 FVKESK. Trimming took 0 bases from V and 4 from J; bases not matched to a gene: 8. CDR3 sequence reads: CASSQDLGQGGSTEAFF. In nucleotides, the CDR3 is TGTGCCAGCAGCCAAGATTTAGGACAGGGGGGGAGCACTGAAGCTTTCTTT.

The chain employs TRBV5-1 and TRBJ1-6, with unresolved D. The CDR3 has 14 amino acids. Germline-derived CDR1 and CDR2 are SGHRS and YFSETQ. Trimming pared 4 bases from V and 7 bases from J, leaving 12 bases between. CDR3 loop: CASSPGRENSPLHF. The CDR3 DNA is TGCGCCAGCAGCCCCGGACGGGAGAATTCACCCCTCCACTTT.

The V gene is TRBV6-5, the J gene TRBJ2-7, with 14 bases fitting TRBD2. The CDR3 length is 14 residues. The V segment lost 5 bases and the J segment 6 bases; nucleotides outside the gene matches: 3. Germline values: CDR1 MNHEY, CDR2 SVGAGI. The chain's CDR3 is CASSPGTSGSEQYV. Here the CDR3 DNA reads TGTGCCAGCAGTCCCGGGACTAGCGGGAGCGAGCAGTACGTC.

V and J are TRBV6-6 and TRBJ1-1, with unresolved D. The V end lost 0 bases, the J end lost 4 bases, and 6 bases lay between the germline ends. CDR3 length equals 13 residues. The germline V gene encodes CDR1 MNHNY and CDR2 SVGAGI (reference sequence). The CDR3 is CASSYSHGTEAFF. In DNA, the CDR3 is TGTGCCAGCAGTTACTCCCACGGCACTGAAGCTTTCTTT.

V and J are TRBV20-1 and TRBJ2-1; the D gene is possibly TRBD2 (5 bases). CDR1 DFQATT and CDR2 SNEGSKA come from the germline V gene (reference sequence). V was clipped by 3 bases and J by 6 bases, with 9 bases between them. This CDR3 spans 12 amino acids. This CDR3 is CSASQRPNEQFF. CDR3 DNA: TGCAGTGCTAGTCAGCGGCCCAATGAGCAGTTCTTC.

The CDR3 sequence: CATSRRPRGKNTEAFF. For the CDR3, the DNA is TGTGCCACCAGCAGGCGCCCGAGGGGGAAGAACACTGAAGCTTTCTTT. This chain uses TRBV15 with TRBJ1-1; a possible D gene is TRBD1 (6 bases). The CDR3 runs to 16 residues. V lost 3 bases to trimming and J lost 1 base, with 15 bases between them. Per the germline V gene, CDR1 is LNHNV and CDR2 is YYDKDF (reference sequence).

This chain links TRBV7-9 with TRBJ1-2; no clear D. CDR1 and CDR2 (germline): SEHNR, FQNEAQ (reference sequence). Trimming stripped 5 bases from V and 6 bases from J, with 10 bases between. This CDR3 contains 12 residues. The CDR3 DNA follows: TGTGCCAGCAGCGACGGGAAGGATGGCTACACCTTC. Its translation: CASSDGKDGYTF.

The chain joins TRBV15 to TRBJ2-2; a possible D gene is TRBD1 (5 bases). CDR3 length equals 13 residues. Germline V gives CDR1 LNHNV, CDR2 YYDKDF (reference sequence). V was trimmed by 7 bases and J by 4 bases, leaving 10 bases between them. CDR3 residues: CATKGPLTGELFF. The CDR3 nucleotides read TGTGCCACCAAGGGGCCTCTCACCGGGGAGCTGTTTTTT.